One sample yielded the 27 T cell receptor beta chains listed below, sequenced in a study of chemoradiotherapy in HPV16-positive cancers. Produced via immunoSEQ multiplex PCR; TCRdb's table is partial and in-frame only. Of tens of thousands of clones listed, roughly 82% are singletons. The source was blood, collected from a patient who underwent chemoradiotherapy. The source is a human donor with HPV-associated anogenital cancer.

The CDR3 DNA follows: TGTGCCAGTAGTGAAGGGACCGGAAACACCATATATTTT. This codes for CASSEGTGNTIYF. The rearrangement joins TRBV19 to TRBJ1-3; a possible D gene is TRBD1 (5 bases). Looked up from germline, CDR1 is LNHDA and CDR2 is SQIVND (reference sequence). The V end was cut by 5 bases, the J end by 4 bases, with 9 bases between. The CDR3 has 13 amino acids.

In nucleotides, the CDR3 is TGTGCCAGCAGCCGGACACCTAGCGGGGGGGCATCGAACACCGGGGAGCTGTTTTTT. Translated, it gives CASSRTPSGGASNTGELFF. This chain connects TRBV7-9 to TRBJ2-2; the match to TRBD2 covers 12 bases. The CDR3 loop spans 19 amino acids. The junction had 10 bases not matched to a gene; V was cut back by 5 bases and J by 0 bases. Germline assignment: CDR1 SEHNR and CDR2 FQNEAQ (reference sequence).

CDR3 sequence reads: CASSPQTGVVNEKLFF. DNA of the CDR3: TGTGCCAGTAGTCCCCAAACAGGGGTGGTTAATGAAAAACTGTTTTTT. The chain carries TRBV19 and TRBJ1-4; the match to TRBD1 covers 7 bases. CDR1 is LNHDA and CDR2 is SQIVND in the germline V gene (reference sequence). Trimming took 5 bases from V and 4 from J; bases not matched to a gene: 10. This CDR3 has 16 amino acids.

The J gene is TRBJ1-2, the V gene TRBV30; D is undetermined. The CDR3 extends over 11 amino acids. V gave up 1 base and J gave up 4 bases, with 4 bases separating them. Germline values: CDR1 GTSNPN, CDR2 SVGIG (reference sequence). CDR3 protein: CAWSDVYGYTF. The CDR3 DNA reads TGTGCCTGGAGTGACGTCTATGGCTACACCTTC.

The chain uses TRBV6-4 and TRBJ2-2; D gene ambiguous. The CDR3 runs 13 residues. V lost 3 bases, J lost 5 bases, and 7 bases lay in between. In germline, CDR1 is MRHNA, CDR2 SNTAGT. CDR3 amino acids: CASSEKGTGELFF. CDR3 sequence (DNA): TGTGCCAGCAGTGAGAAGGGAACCGGGGAGCTGTTTTTT.

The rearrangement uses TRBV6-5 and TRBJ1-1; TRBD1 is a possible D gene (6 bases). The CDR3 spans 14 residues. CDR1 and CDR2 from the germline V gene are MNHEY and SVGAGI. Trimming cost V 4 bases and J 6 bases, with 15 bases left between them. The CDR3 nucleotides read TGTGCCAGCAGTTCCACAGGGAACGGGGCTGAAGCTTTCTTT. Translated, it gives CASSSTGNGAEAFF.

This CDR3 reads CASSLEQTYGYTF. For the CDR3, the DNA is TGTGCCAGCAGCTTGGAACAGACCTATGGCTACACCTTC. The chain couples TRBV5-6 to TRBJ1-2; D ambiguous. The CDR3 has 13 residues. V dropped 0 bases and J dropped 4 bases, with 7 bases sitting between them. The V gene's germline CDR1 is SGHDT and CDR2 YYEEEE.

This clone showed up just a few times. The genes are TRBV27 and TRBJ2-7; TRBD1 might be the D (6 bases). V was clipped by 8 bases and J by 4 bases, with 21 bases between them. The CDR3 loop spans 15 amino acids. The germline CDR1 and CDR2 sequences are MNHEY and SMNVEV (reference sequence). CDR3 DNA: TGTGCCAGCGGATCGAGACACCAAAGGGGGTACGAGCAGTACGTC. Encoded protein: CASGSRHQRGYEQYV.

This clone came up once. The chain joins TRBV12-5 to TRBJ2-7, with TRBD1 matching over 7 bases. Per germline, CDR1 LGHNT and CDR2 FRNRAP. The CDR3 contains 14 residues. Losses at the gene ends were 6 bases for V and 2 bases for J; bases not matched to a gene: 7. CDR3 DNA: TGTGCTAGTGGAAGGACAGGTGGCACCTACGAGCAGTACTTC. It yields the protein CASGRTGGTYEQYF. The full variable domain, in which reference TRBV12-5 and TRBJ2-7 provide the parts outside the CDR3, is DARVTQTPRHKVTEMGQEVTMRCQPILGHNTVFWYRQTMMQGLELLAYFRNRAPLDDSGMPKDRFSAEMPDATLATLKIQPSEPRDSAVYFCASGRTGGTYEQYFGPGTRLTVT.

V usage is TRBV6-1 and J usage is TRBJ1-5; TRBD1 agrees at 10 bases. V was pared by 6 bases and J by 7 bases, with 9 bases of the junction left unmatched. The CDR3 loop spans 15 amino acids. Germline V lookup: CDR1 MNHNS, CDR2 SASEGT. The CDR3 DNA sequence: TGTGCCAGCAGACCATATGACAGGGGGCAACAGCCCCAGCATTTT. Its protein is CASRPYDRGQQPQHF.

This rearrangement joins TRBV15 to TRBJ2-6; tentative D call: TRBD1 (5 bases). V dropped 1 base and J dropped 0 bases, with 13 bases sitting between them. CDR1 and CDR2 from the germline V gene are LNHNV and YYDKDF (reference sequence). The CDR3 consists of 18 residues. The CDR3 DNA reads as TGTGCCACCAGCAGAGGTTCTGAGACAGTCTCTGGGGCCAACGTCCTGACTTTC. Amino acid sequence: CATSRGSETVSGANVLTF.

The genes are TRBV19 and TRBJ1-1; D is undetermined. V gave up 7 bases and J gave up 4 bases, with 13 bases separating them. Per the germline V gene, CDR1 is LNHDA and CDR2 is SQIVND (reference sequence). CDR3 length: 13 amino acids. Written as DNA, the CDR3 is TGTGCCAGTAACAGTCCAATGGGCACTGAAGCTTTCTTT. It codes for CASNSPMGTEAFF.

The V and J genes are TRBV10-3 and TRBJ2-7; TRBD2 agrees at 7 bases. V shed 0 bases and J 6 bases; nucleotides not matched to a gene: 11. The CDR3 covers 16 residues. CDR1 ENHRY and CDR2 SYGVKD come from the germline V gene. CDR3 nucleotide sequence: TGTGCCATCAGTGAGTCCCCCCGGGGGGATGACACCGAGCAGTACGTC. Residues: CAISESPRGDDTEQYV.

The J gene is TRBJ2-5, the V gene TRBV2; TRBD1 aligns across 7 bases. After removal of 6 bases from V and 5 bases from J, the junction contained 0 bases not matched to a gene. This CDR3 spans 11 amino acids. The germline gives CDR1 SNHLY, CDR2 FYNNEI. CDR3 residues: CASRQGETQYF. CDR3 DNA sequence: TGTGCCAGCAGACAGGGGGAGACCCAGTACTTC.

The CDR3 region has the DNA TGTGCCAGCTCACCAGGGCTTGGATTAATCGAGCAGTACTTC. Encoded protein: CASSPGLGLIEQYF. This sequence joins TRBV18 and TRBJ2-7; no firm D call. The germline gives CDR1 KGHSH, CDR2 LQKENI. Trimming took off 2 bases at V and 6 bases at J, with 14 bases between the two ends. The CDR3 runs to 14 residues.

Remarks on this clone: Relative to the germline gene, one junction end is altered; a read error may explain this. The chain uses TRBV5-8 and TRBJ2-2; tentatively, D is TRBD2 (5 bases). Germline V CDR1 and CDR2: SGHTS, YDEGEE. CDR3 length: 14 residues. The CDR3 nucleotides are TGTGCCAGCCGCTTGTATCGGGGCACCGGGGAGCTGTTTTTT. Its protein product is CASRLYRGTGELFF.

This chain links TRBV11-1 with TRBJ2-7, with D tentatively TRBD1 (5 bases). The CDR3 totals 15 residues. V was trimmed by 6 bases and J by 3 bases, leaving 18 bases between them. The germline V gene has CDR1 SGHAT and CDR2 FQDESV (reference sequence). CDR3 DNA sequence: TGTGCCAGCAGACCCACGGCGGCAGGGAACTACGAGCAGTACTTC. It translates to CASRPTAAGNYEQYF.

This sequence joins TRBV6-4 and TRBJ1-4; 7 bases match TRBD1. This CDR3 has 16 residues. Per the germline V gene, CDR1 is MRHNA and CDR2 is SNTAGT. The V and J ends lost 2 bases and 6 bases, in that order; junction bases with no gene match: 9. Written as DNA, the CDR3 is TGTGCCAGCAGTGACCCTTTTGGACAGGCCCATGAAAAACTGTTTTTT. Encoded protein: CASSDPFGQAHEKLFF.

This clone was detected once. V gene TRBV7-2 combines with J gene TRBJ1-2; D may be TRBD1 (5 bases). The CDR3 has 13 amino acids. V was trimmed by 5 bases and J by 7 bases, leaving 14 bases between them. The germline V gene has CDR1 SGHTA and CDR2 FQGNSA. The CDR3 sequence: CASSPEGARGYTF. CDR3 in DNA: TGTGCCAGCAGCCCAGAAGGGGCCCGTGGCTACACCTTC.

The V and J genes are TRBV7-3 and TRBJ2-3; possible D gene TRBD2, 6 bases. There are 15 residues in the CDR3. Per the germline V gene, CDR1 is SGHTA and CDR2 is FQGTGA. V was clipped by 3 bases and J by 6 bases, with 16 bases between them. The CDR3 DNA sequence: TGTGCCAGCAGCTTGGGACTGGGGTTATCTGATACGCAGTATTTT. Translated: CASSLGLGLSDTQYF.

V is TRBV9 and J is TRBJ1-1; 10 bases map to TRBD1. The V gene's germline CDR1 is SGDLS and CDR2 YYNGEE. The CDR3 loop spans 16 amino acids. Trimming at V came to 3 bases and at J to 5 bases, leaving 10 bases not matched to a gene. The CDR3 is CASSATGTGVETEAFF. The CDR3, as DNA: TGTGCCAGCAGCGCTACCGGGACAGGGGTCGAAACTGAAGCTTTCTTT.

The CDR3 nucleotides read TGTGCCAGCAGCGTGGGGTGGGCAGGGGAGATCAATGGCTACACCTTC. The encoded protein is CASSVGWAGEINGYTF. This chain links TRBV9 with TRBJ1-2; TRBD1 might be the D (6 bases). This CDR3 contains 16 residues. Per the germline V gene, CDR1 is SGDLS and CDR2 is YYNGEE. Deletions cut 2 bases from V and 6 bases from J, with 20 bases between.

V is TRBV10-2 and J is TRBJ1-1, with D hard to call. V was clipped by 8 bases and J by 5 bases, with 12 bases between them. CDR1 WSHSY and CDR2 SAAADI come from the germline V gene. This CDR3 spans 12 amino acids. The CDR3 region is CASGRTGTEAFF. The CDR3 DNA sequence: TGCGCCAGCGGTCGTACGGGAACTGAAGCTTTCTTT.

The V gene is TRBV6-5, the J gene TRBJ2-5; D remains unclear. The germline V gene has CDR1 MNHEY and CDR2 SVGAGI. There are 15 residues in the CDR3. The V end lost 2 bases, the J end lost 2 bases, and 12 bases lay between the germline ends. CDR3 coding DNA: TGTGCCAGCAGTTACAGTAGGGCAGGACAAGAGACCCAGTACTTC. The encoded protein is CASSYSRAGQETQYF.

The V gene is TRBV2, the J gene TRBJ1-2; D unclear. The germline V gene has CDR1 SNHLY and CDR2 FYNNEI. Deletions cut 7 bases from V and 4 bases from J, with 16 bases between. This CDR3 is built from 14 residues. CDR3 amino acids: CASIPIVTSYGYTF. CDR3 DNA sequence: TGTGCCAGCATTCCGATAGTTACAAGCTATGGCTACACCTTC.

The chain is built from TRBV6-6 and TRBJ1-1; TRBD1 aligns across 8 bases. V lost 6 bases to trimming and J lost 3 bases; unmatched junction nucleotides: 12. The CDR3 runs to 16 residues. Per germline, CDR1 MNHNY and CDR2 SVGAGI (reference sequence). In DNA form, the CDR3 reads TGTGCCAGCAGGCACCTCATCCGACAGGGGTACACTGAAGCTTTCTTT. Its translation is CASRHLIRQGYTEAFF.

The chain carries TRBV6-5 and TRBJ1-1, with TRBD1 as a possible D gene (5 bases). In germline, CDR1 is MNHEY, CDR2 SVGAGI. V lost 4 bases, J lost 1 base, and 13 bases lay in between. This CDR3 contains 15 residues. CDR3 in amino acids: CASSSPRGTNTEAFF. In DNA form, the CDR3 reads TGTGCCAGCAGTTCCCCTCGAGGGACGAACACTGAAGCTTTCTTT.